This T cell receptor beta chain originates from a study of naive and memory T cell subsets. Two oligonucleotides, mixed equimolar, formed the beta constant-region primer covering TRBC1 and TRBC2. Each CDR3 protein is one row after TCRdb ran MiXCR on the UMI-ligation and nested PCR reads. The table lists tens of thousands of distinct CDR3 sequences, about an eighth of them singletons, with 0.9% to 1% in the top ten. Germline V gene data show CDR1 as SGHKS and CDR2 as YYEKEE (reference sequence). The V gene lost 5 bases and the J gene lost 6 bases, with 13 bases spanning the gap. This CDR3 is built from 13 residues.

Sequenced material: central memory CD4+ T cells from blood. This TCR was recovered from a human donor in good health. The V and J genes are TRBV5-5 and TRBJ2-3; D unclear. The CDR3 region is CASRLRPRDTQYF. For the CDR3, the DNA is TGTGCCAGCAGATTACGCCCTCGGGATACGCAGTATTTT.